The 21 T cell receptor beta chains below all came from one sample that was sequenced in a study of blood T cells in healthy people across ages. A second PCR, run for about 7 to 12 cycles, used a sample-barcoded 5' primer plus a J-beta primer mix. TCRdb independently ran MiXCR on the 5' RACE reads; one entry per CDR3 protein. The table records around 750,000 distinct CDR3 sequences, about 53% of them present only once. The sample taken for sequencing was blood. All receptors come from a man older than 75 in good health.

The V call is TRBV7-9, the J call TRBJ1-2; no firm D call. The CDR3 spans 17 residues. V lost 1 base and J lost 8, with 23 bases in between. Germline CDR1 and CDR2: SEHNR and FQNEAQ (reference sequence). CDR3 amino acids: CASSLVPERNNRRGYTF. Written as DNA, the CDR3 is TGTGCCAGCAGCTTAGTTCCCGAGAGGAACAATCGGAGGGGCTACACCTTC.

CDR3 protein: CASSLDQTARSYNEQFF. The CDR3 region has the DNA TGTGCCAGCAGCTTAGACCAGACAGCCCGATCATACAATGAGCAGTTCTTC. This chain joins TRBV7-9 and TRBJ2-1; maybe TRBD1 (5 bases). V was shortened by 1 base and J by 4 bases, with 17 bases between the two germline ends. The CDR3 has 17 residues. Germline values: CDR1 SEHNR, CDR2 FQNEAQ (reference sequence).

This clonotype has just a few counts. V usage is TRBV3-1 and J usage is TRBJ1-1, with D possibly TRBD1 on 5 matching bases. The germline V gene has CDR1 LGHDT and CDR2 YNNKEL (reference sequence). The CDR3 spans 14 residues. Trimming cost V 3 bases and J 1 base, with 9 bases left between them. In DNA form, the CDR3 reads TGTGCCAGCAGCCAGACGGGGGAGAACACTGAAGCTTTCTTT. Its translation: CASSQTGENTEAFF.

A single count supports this clonotype. CDR3 sequence reads: CASSSLRAGATYEQYF. In DNA form, the CDR3 reads TGTGCCAGCAGCTCCCTGAGGGCGGGAGCCACCTACGAGCAGTACTTC. The rearrangement uses TRBV21-1 and TRBJ2-4; no check of the table's D call, TRBD2, against the DNA was made. The DNA end is more similar to TRBJ2-7, so the J call may be wrong. TRBV21-1 has pseudogene status. The CDR3 totals 16 residues.

The CDR3 sequence is CASSRIGSEAFF. The CDR3 nucleotides read TGTGCCAGCAGCCGGATAGGGTCTGAAGCTTTCTTT. The chain links TRBV3-1 to TRBJ1-1, with D hard to call. V was pared by 4 bases and J by 6 bases, with 9 bases between. The CDR3 extends over 12 amino acids. Germline CDR1 is LGHDT and CDR2 is YNNKEL (reference sequence).

The chain combines TRBV7-9 with TRBJ1-4; TRBD1 is a possible D gene (5 bases). The germline V gene has CDR1 SEHNR and CDR2 FQNEAQ (reference sequence). The CDR3 covers 14 residues. The ends were cut back, 3 bases at V and 7 bases at J, with 12 bases in the middle. CDR3 residues: CASSFTQGSEKLFF. The CDR3 coding sequence is TGTGCCAGCAGCTTTACGCAGGGCTCTGAAAAACTGTTTTTT.

The rearrangement links TRBV9 to TRBJ2-3, with TRBD2 as a possible D gene (5 bases). The CDR3 runs to 15 residues. Germline V gene sequence: CDR1 SGDLS, CDR2 YYNGEE. Trimming stripped 3 bases from V and 14 bases from J, with 25 bases between. CDR3 nucleotide sequence: TGTGCCAGCAGCGCCCCTGGGAGTACGTACAGAGACGCGTATTTT. As protein: CASSAPGSTYRDAYF.

A few counts support this clonotype. The chain joins TRBV10-3 to TRBJ2-1, with 8 bases matching TRBD2. Germline CDR1 and CDR2: ENHRY and SYGVKD. There are 14 residues in the CDR3. J gave up 5 bases and V 6 bases, and 6 bases lay outside the gene matches. CDR3 coding DNA: TGTGCCATCAGAGGACTAGCTTCCCACAATGAGCAGTTCTTC. Its translation: CAIRGLASHNEQFF.

J is TRBJ2-7 and V is TRBV4-2, with 9 bases lining up with TRBD2. Germline CDR1 is LGHNA and CDR2 is YNFKEQ. J gave up 3 bases and V 4 bases, and 7 bases lay outside the gene matches. The CDR3 spans 15 residues. The CDR3 DNA sequence: TGTGCCAGCAGCCCACCCGGGACTAGCTTCTACGAGCAGTACTTC. Translating it yields CASSPPGTSFYEQYF.

The J gene is TRBJ2-7, the V gene TRBV2, with 11 nucleotides matching TRBD1. Germline V lookup: CDR1 SNHLY, CDR2 FYNNEI. The V segment lost 7 bases and the J segment 3 bases; nucleotides outside the gene matches: 8. CDR3 length: 15 residues. CDR3 DNA sequence: TGTGCCAGCAACCCCAGGACAGGGGGCCGCTACGAGCAGTACTTC. Its translation: CASNPRTGGRYEQYF.

This chain joins TRBV7-2 and TRBJ2-1, with D perhaps TRBD1 or TRBD2 (7 bases each). Trimming stripped 3 bases from V and 9 bases from J, with 15 bases between. The germline V gene encodes CDR1 SGHTA and CDR2 FQGNSA. CDR3 size: 14 residues. The CDR3 loop reads CASSLGRGLGEQFF. In DNA, the CDR3 is TGTGCCAGCAGCTTGGGGAGGGGGCTTGGTGAGCAGTTCTTC.

There are a few counts of this clonotype. The chain carries TRBV6-5 and TRBJ2-7, with D tentatively TRBD1 or TRBD2 (5 bases each). From germline, CDR1 is MNHEY and CDR2 SVGAGI. The CDR3 length is 14 residues. V shed 2 bases and J shed 3 bases, with 11 bases lying between them. CDR3 nucleotide sequence: TGTGCCAGCAGTTACGGGGACGGCCTCTACGAGCAGTACTTC. It is translated as CASSYGDGLYEQYF.

The chain is built from TRBV29-1 and TRBJ2-7, with D perhaps TRBD1 (6 bases). CDR3 size: 15 residues. Germline-derived CDR1 and CDR2 are SQVTM and ANQGSEA. Trimming removed 3 bases from V and 3 bases from J, with 18 bases in between. This CDR3 reads CSVEVATGSLYEQYF. CDR3 nucleotide sequence: TGCAGCGTTGAGGTAGCCACAGGGTCACTCTACGAGCAGTACTTC.

The chain links TRBV5-1 to TRBJ2-1, with 9 bases aligning to TRBD2. The CDR3 spans 14 residues. V gave up 7 bases and J gave up 0 bases; unmatched junction bases: 2. Germline CDR1 SGHRS, CDR2 YFSETQ. In DNA, the CDR3 is TGCGCCAGCCATAGCGGGAGCTCCTACAATGAGCAGTTCTTC. Amino acids: CASHSGSSYNEQFF.

This clonotype was seen only a few times. This chain uses TRBV5-1 with TRBJ2-1, with D maybe TRBD1 (6 bases). The V gene's germline CDR1 is SGHRS and CDR2 YFSETQ. With 1 base removed from V and 1 base from J, the gap between germline ends came to 9 bases. This CDR3 has 15 amino acids. This CDR3 is CASSLQGQSYNEQFF. CDR3 in DNA: TGCGCCAGCAGCTTGCAGGGACAATCCTACAATGAGCAGTTCTTC.

The J gene is TRBJ2-3, the V gene TRBV28; the D gene is possibly TRBD2 (6 bases). The ends were cut back, 0 bases at V and 2 bases at J, with 21 bases in the middle. The CDR3 is 19 amino acids. Per germline, CDR1 MDHEN and CDR2 SYDVKM. CDR3 protein: CASSLWGRLGLPHTDTQYF. The CDR3, as DNA: TGTGCCAGCAGTTTATGGGGCAGACTCGGACTACCTCACACAGATACGCAGTATTTT.

This chain uses TRBV5-1 with TRBJ2-5; the D gene is possibly TRBD1 (6 bases). The germline V gene encodes CDR1 SGHRS and CDR2 YFSETQ. Trimming pared 4 bases from V and 4 bases from J, leaving 17 bases between. The CDR3 totals 15 residues. In DNA form, the CDR3 reads TGCGCCAGCAGCCTAACAGGGATCAAAGGAGAGACCCAGTACTTC. This translates into CASSLTGIKGETQYF.

The V and J genes are TRBV11-2 and TRBJ2-3, with a tentative D call TRBD2 (6 bases). There are 14 residues in the CDR3. Trimming pared 1 base from V and 14 bases from J, leaving 19 bases between. Germline CDR1 is SGHAT and CDR2 is FQNNGV. The DNA for the CDR3 is TGTGCCAGCAGCTTAGCGGGAGCGATTAGAGACGCGTATTTT. It encodes CASSLAGAIRDAYF.

This chain joins TRBV7-2 and TRBJ1-1; D is possibly TRBD1 (5 bases). The V and J ends lost 5 bases and 1 base respectively, with 17 bases between them. The CDR3 runs to 16 residues. The V gene's germline CDR1 is SGHTA and CDR2 FQGNSA. As DNA, the CDR3 is TGTGCCAGCAGCCTGGGCCGGGGGAGGGCGAACACTGAAGCTTTCTTT. Amino acids: CASSLGRGRANTEAFF.

This chain joins TRBV3-1 and TRBJ2-7, with 8 bases that match TRBD2. The length of the CDR3 is 14 residues. Germline lookup yields CDR1 LGHDT and CDR2 YNNKEL (reference sequence). The junction had 10 bases not matched to a gene; V was cut back by 0 bases and J by 12 bases. The CDR3 loop is CASSQDGLAGKRYF. In DNA, the CDR3 is TGTGCCAGCAGCCAAGATGGGCTAGCGGGCAAGCGGTACTTC.

The V and J genes are TRBV10-1 and TRBJ2-2; the match to TRBD2 covers 11 bases. The ends lost 8 bases at V and 5 bases at J; junction bases unmatched: 10. The CDR3 totals 16 residues. Germline CDR1 and CDR2: WNHNN and SYGVQD (reference sequence). CDR3 in amino acids: CASPPPLAGGTGELFF. CDR3 sequence (DNA): TGCGCCAGCCCACCGCCCCTAGCGGGAGGAACCGGGGAGCTGTTTTTT.